Given below is one TCR beta chain in context. This sample is drawn from a study of shared clonotypes between healthy human individuals. The wider study: Three plates each covered CD4 naive and memory; CD8 naive two, CD8 memory one.

Naive CD8 cells lacked CD45RO, underwent positive selection for CCR7 and left out terminally differentiated effector memory CD45RA+ cells. Healthy and HIV-negative, the adult donors had no recent acute infections or vaccinations. The V end lost 5 bases, the J end lost 4 bases, and 12 bases lay between the germline ends. CDR1 is PRHDT, CDR2 FYEKMQ, per germline (reference sequence). CDR3 length: 14 amino acids. Several immunoSEQ plates held equal portions of the genomic DNA taken from each subset. Replicate PCRs run on sorted subsets employed about 220 ng DNA, approximately 30,000 T cell genomes. Generated by immunoSEQ multiplex PCR, the TCRdb table keeps only in-frame clones and is missing some. The table records nearly 2 million clones, over 85% of them present only once.

The receptor was isolated from a man between 18 and 35 years old in good health. The sequencing input was naive CD8+ T cells sorted from blood. The chain recombines TRBV13 with TRBJ2-1; D is undetermined. The CDR3 protein is CASSNRQEYNEQFF. The CDR3 coding sequence is TGTGCCAGCAGCAACCGCCAAGAGTACAATGAGCAGTTCTTC.